This T cell receptor (beta chain) was captured in a study of OX40 agonist ivuxolimab in advanced cancers. The overall study: Patients with hepatocellular carcinoma, melanoma, renal cell or head and neck cancer made up the dose-escalation patients.

Overall study findings and caveats: Some nonresponders also had low normalized T-cell clonal expansion.

Clones were read by immunoSEQ multiplex PCR, and TCRdb kept only the in-frame ones, dropping some. The table records tens of thousands of clones, 85% of them present only once. Germline CDR1 is MNHEY and CDR2 is SMNVEV (reference sequence). This CDR3 spans 13 amino acids. V lost 6 bases and J lost 3, with 12 bases in between. A note on this clone: Its antigen is currently unknown.

The receptor comes from an adult with an advanced solid tumor such as melanoma, head and neck, liver or kidney cancer. This sample comprised CD4+ or CD8+ T cells sorted from blood, obtained in a trial of the OX40 agonist ivuxolimab. The genes are TRBV27 and TRBJ2-7; no clear D. The CDR3 DNA reads as TGTGCCAGCAGCCCGCCACCAGGCTACGAGCAGTACTTC. Translating gives CASSPPPGYEQYF.